Listed here are 13 T cell receptor beta chains from one sample, sequenced in a study of T cell responses to AZD1222 COVID-19 vaccine (dated by TCRdb to the early 2020s). Libraries were made using the immunoSEQ multiplex PCR assay. The immuneACCESS repertoire file appears here via TCRdb, limited to in-frame rearrangements. These files lack a portion of the clones; in checked studies, under half of the deficit traces to unresolved V genes, and the cause of the others is not known. Counted in this sample were around 160,000 clones; 80% to 85% of them appeared once. The ten top clones hold about 4% of the sample. Read against the paper, the sample's time point label means: baseline before first vaccination. What the treatment or condition label conveys for this sample: meningococcal conjugate vaccine given as trial control. The starting material was peripheral blood, obtained on day 0 of MenACWY control vaccination. All receptors come from an adult in good health.

The chain employs TRBV27 and TRBJ1-6, with unresolved D. The CDR3 spans 15 residues. Germline CDR1 MNHEY, CDR2 SMNVEV (reference sequence). Trimming pared 3 bases from V and 5 bases from J, leaving 11 bases between. The CDR3: CASSFEGIHNSPLHF. The DNA of the CDR3 is TGTGCCAGCAGTTTTGAGGGTATCCATAATTCACCCCTCCACTTT.

V and J are TRBV11-3 and TRBJ2-1; the match to TRBD1 covers 11 bases. The CDR3 contains 14 residues. Germline trimming cut 4 bases from V and 8 bases from J; bases unmatched to any gene: 4. Germline-derived CDR1 and CDR2 are SGHNT and YENEEA. The CDR3 protein is CASSSGQGAYEQFF. The CDR3 DNA reads TGTGCCAGCAGCTCCGGACAGGGGGCATATGAGCAGTTCTTC.

This clone appeared a few times. V and J are TRBV7-9 and TRBJ2-1, with 10 bases matching TRBD2. The CDR3 has 16 amino acids. CDR1 and CDR2 from the germline V gene are SEHNR and FQNEAQ (reference sequence). V lost 1 base and J lost 3; bases outside the gene matches: 3. DNA of the CDR3: TGTGCCAGCAGCTTAGGGCTAGCGGGGGTCTACAATGAGCAGTTCTTC. Amino acids: CASSLGLAGVYNEQFF.

The chain recombines TRBV11-2 with TRBJ2-1; 7 bases map to TRBD1. Looked up from germline, CDR1 is SGHAT and CDR2 is FQNNGV. This CDR3 has 15 amino acids. The J segment lost 5 bases and the V segment lost 1 base, leaving 5 bases of the junction unmatched. The chain's CDR3 is CASSLGGTADNEQFF. The CDR3 DNA reads TGTGCCAGCAGCTTAGGAGGGACAGCAGACAATGAGCAGTTCTTC.

The rearrangement links TRBV19 to TRBJ1-2; D is unresolved. CDR3 length: 12 amino acids. V was shortened by 5 bases and J by 2 bases, with 6 bases between the two germline ends. Per germline, CDR1 LNHDA and CDR2 SQIVND (reference sequence). CDR3 sequence reads: CASSARNYGYTF. CDR3 nucleotide sequence: TGTGCCAGTAGTGCAAGGAACTATGGCTACACCTTC.

This clone was observed once. The chain uses TRBV7-2 and TRBJ2-3; no reliable D call. The germline gives CDR1 SGHTA, CDR2 FQGNSA. The V gene lost 3 bases and the J gene lost 6 bases, with 10 bases spanning the gap. The CDR3 spans 13 residues. CDR3 region: CASSLASWDTQYF. CDR3 nucleotide sequence: TGTGCCAGCAGCTTGGCCAGTTGGGATACGCAGTATTTT.

This chain joins TRBV19 and TRBJ2-4; a possible D gene is TRBD2 (5 bases). The CDR3 covers 16 residues. V was trimmed by 4 bases and J by 0 bases, leaving 13 bases between them. Germline V gene data show CDR1 as LNHDA and CDR2 as SQIVND (reference sequence). The CDR3: CASSRGQALAKNIQYF. The DNA for the CDR3 is TGTGCCAGTAGTAGAGGGCAGGCCCTAGCCAAAAACATTCAGTACTTC.

The chain is built from TRBV24-1 and TRBJ2-7, with 7 nucleotides matching TRBD1. Germline V gene sequence: CDR1 KGHDR, CDR2 SFDVKD. The V and J ends lost 4 bases and 3 bases, in that order; junction bases with no gene match: 8. This CDR3 comprises 15 residues. The CDR3 DNA sequence: TGTGCCACCAGTGAACTGGACAGGCGGATCTACGAGCAGTACTTC. Its protein product is CATSELDRRIYEQYF.

The chain has TRBV6-2 or TRBV6-3 and TRBJ2-7; TRBD1 matches 9 bases. The CDR3 length is 17 residues. V shed 3 bases and J 4 bases; nucleotides not matched to a gene: 13. Germline CDR1 and CDR2: MNHEY and SVGEGT. In DNA, the CDR3 is TGTGCCAGCAGTTATCGTACTGGGGGGGACAGGGATTACGAGCAGTACGTC. It yields the protein CASSYRTGGDRDYEQYV.

J is TRBJ1-4 and V is TRBV5-6; D gene unclear. The V gene lost 4 bases and the J gene lost 8 bases, with 15 bases spanning the gap. CDR1 SGHDT and CDR2 YYEEEE come from the germline V gene. This CDR3 spans 14 amino acids. The CDR3 spells CASSAGHLGEKLFF. As DNA, the CDR3 is TGTGCCAGCAGCGCCGGGCACCTCGGCGAAAAACTGTTTTTT.

The V gene is TRBV6-2 or TRBV6-3, the J gene TRBJ2-4; D gene ambiguous. Germline V gives CDR1 MNHEY, CDR2 SVGEGT. V was pared by 0 bases and J by 1 base, with 10 bases between. CDR3 length: 16 amino acids. The DNA of the CDR3 is TGTGCCAGCAGTTACTCGGGTCAGTCGGCCAAAAACATTCAGTACTTC. This encodes CASSYSGQSAKNIQYF.

The chain links TRBV27 to TRBJ1-5; 10 nucleotides align to TRBD1. Looked up from germline, CDR1 is MNHEY and CDR2 is SMNVEV (reference sequence). The CDR3 covers 15 residues. V lost 6 bases and J lost 10; bases outside the gene matches: 12. CDR3 in DNA: TGTGCCAGCAGGCCGGGACAGGGGAGGTCTGGCCCCCAGCATTTT. Protein sequence: CASRPGQGRSGPQHF.

The count of this clone is one. The genes are TRBV2 and TRBJ2-7; D might be TRBD2 (5 bases). Germline loops: CDR1 SNHLY, CDR2 FYNNEI. The CDR3 loop spans 13 amino acids. The germline V and J ends were trimmed by 6 bases and 0 bases, with 9 bases remaining between them. The CDR3, as DNA: TGTGCCAGCAGGAGGGAAAACTCCTACGAGCAGTACTTC. Translating gives CASRRENSYEQYF.